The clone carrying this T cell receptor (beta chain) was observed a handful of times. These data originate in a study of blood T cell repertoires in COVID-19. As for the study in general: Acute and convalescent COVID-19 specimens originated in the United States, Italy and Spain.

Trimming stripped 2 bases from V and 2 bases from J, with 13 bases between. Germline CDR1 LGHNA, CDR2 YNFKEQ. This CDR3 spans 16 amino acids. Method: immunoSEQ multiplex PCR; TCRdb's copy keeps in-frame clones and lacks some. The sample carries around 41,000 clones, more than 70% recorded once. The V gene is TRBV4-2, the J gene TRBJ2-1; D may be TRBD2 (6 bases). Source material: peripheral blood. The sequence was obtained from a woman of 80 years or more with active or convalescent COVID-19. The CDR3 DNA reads TGTGCCAGCAGCCAACTTAGCGGCCTCACCTACAATGAGCAGTTCTTC. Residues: CASSQLSGLTYNEQFF.